Detailed here is one TCR beta chain. These data originate in a study of T-cell memory formation after mild COVID-19. Each CDR3 protein gets one entry after TCRdb re-called the 5' RACE reads with MiXCR. The sample has about 150,000 distinct CDR3 sequences; roughly 24% are singletons. Germline CDR1 is MNHEY and CDR2 is SVGEGT. The V segment lost 10 bases and the J segment 4 bases; nucleotides outside the gene matches: 10. This CDR3 comprises 14 residues. This sequence was found in an adult woman who had mild COVID-19 (a few samples of this study predate the infection). Cell type and time point are not known. The chain recombines TRBV6-2 or TRBV6-3 with TRBJ2-1; 7 bases agree with TRBD2. Source material: PBMCs or a T cell subset sorted from them (not recorded which). CDR3 region: CATRVLAEYNEQFF. CDR3 DNA sequence: TGTGCCACCCGTGTGCTAGCGGAATACAATGAGCAGTTCTTC.